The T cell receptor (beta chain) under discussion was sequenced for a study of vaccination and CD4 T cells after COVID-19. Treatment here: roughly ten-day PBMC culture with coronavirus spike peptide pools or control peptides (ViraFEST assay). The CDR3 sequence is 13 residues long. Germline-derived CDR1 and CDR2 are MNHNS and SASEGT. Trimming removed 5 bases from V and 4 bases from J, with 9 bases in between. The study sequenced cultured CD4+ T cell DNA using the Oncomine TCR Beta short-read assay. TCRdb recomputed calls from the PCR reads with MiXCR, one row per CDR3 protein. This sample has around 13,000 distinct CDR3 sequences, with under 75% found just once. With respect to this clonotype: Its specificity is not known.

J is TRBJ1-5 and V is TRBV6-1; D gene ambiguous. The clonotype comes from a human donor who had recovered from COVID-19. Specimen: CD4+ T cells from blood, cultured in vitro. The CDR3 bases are TGTGCCAGCAGTCCGAATTGGAATCAGCCCCAGCATTTT. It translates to CASSPNWNQPQHF.